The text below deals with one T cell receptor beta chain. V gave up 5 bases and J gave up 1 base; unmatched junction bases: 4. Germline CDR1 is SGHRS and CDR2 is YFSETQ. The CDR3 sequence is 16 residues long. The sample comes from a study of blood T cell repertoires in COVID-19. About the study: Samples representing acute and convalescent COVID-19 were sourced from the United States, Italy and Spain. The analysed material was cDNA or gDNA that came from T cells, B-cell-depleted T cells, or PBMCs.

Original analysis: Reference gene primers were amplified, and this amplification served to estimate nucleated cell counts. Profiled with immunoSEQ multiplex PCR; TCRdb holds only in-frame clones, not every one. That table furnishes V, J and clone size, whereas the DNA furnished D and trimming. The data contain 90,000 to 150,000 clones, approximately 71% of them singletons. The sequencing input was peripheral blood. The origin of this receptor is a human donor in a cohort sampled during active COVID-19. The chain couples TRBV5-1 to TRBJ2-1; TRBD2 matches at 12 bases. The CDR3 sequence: CASRPTSGSSYNEQFF. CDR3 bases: TGCGCCAGCAGGCCGACTAGCGGGAGTTCCTACAATGAGCAGTTCTTC.